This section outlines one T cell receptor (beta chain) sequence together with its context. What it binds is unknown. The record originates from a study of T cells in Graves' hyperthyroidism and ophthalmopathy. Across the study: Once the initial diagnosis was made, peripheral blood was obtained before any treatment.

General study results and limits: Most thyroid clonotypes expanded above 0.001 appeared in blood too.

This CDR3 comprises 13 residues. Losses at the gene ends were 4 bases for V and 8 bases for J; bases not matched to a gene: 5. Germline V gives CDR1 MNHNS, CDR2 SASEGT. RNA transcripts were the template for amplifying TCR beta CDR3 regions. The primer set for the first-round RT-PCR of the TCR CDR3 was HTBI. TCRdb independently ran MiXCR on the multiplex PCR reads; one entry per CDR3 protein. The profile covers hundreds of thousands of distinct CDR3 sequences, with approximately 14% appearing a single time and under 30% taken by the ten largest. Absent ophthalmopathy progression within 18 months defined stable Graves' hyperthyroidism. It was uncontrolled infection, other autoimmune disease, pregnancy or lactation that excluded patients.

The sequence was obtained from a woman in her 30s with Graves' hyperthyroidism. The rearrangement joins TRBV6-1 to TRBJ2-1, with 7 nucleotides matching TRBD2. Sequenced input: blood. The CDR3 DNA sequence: TGTGCCAGCAGTGCGACTAGCAACCATGAGCAGTTCTTC. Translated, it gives CASSATSNHEQFF.